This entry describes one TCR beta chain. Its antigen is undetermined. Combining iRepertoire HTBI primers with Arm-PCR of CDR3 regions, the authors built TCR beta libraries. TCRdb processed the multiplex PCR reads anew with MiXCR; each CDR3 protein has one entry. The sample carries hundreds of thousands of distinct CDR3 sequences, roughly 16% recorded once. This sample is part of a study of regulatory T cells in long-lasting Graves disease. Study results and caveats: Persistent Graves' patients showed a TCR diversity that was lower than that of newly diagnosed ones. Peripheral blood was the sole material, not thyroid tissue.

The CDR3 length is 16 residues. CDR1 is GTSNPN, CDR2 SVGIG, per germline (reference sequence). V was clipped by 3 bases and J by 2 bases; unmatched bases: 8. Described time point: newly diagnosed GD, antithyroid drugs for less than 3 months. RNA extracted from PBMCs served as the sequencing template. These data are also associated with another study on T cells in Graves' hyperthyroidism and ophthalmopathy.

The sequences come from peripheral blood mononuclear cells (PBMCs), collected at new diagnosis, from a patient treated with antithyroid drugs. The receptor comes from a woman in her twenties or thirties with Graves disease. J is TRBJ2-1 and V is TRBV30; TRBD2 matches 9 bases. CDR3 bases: TGTGCCTGGAGCCTTGGACTAGCGCCCCCCTACAATGAGCAGTTCTTC. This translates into CAWSLGLAPPYNEQFF.